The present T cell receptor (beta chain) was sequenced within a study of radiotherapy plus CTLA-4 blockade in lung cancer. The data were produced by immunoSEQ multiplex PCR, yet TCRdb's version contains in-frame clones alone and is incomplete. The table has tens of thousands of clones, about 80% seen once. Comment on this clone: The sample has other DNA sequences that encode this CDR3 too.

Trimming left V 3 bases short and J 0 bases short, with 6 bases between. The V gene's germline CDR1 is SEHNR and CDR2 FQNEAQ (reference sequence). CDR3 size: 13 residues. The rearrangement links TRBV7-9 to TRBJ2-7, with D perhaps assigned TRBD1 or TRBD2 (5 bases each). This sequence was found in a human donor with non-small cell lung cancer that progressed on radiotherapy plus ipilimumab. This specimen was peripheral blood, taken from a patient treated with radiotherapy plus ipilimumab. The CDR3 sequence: CASSLRGSYEQYF. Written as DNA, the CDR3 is TGTGCCAGCAGCTTGAGGGGCTCCTACGAGCAGTACTTC. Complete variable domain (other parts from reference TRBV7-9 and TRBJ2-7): DTGVSQNPRHKITKRGQNVTFRCDPISEHNRLYWYRQTLGQGPEFLTYFQNEAQLEKSRLLSDRFSAERPKGSFSTLEIQRTEQGDSAMYLCASSLRGSYEQYFGPGTRLTVT.